This entry concerns a single TCR beta chain. The sample belongs to a study of glioma-infiltrating T cells after dendritic cell vaccination. Study-wide context: Dendritic cell vaccination trial patients had either newly diagnosed or recurrent glioblastoma.

Primers: 60 V beta forward and 13 J beta reverse. Profiled with immunoSEQ multiplex PCR; TCRdb holds only in-frame clones, not every one. The top ten clones hold 6% to 7.5% of a sample with fewer than 90,000 clones, around 83% of them seen once. CDR3 length equals 16 residues. Germline V gene lookup returns CDR1 SEHNR and CDR2 FQNEAQ (reference sequence). Unmatched junction bases numbered 9, after V lost 5 bases and J lost 0 bases. Time point defined: after dendritic cell vaccination, including at tumor progression/relapse. The V gene is TRBV7-9, the J gene TRBJ1-1; TRBD1 matches 7 bases. This sample comprised blood, obtained after dendritic cell vaccination. This sequence originates from a human donor with glioblastoma. Here the CDR3 DNA reads TGTGCCAGCAGCAGAAGACAGGGACCCATGAACACTGAAGCTTTCTTT. Protein: CASSRRQGPMNTEAFF.